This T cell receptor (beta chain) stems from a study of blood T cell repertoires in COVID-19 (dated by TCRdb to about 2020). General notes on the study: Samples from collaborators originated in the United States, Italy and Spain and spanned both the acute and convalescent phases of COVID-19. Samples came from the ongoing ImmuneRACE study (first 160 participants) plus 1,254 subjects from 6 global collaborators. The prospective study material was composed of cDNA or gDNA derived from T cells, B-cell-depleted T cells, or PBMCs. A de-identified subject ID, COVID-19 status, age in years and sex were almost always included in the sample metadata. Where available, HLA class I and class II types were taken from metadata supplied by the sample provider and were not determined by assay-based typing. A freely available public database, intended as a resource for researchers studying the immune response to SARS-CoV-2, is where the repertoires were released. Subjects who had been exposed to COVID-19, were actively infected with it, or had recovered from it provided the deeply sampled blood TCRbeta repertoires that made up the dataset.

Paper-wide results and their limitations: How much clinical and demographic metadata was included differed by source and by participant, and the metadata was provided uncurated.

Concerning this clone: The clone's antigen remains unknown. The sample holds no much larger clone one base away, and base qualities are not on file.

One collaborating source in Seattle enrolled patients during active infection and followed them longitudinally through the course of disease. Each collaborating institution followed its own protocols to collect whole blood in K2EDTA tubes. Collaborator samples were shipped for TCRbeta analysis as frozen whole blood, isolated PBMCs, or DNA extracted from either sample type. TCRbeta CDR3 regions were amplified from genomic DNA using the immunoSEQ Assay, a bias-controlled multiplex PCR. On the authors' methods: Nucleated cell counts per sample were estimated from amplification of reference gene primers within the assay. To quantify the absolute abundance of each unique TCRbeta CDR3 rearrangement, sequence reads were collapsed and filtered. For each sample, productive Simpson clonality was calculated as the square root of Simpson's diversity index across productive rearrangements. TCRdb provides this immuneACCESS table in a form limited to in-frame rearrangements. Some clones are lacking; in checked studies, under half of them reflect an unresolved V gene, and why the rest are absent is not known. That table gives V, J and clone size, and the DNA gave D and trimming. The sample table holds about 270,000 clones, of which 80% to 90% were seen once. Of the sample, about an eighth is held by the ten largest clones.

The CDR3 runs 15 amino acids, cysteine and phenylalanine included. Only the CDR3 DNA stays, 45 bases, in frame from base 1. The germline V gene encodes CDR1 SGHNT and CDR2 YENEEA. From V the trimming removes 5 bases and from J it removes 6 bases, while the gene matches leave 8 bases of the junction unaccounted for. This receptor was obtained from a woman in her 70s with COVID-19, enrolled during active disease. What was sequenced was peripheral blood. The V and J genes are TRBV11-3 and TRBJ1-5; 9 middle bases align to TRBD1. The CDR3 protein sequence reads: CASSLTQGAGQPQHF. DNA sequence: TGTGCCAGCAGCCTTACACAGGGGGCAGGTCAGCCCCAGCATTTT.